This T cell receptor (beta chain) originates from a study of T cells in tumors after PD-1 blockade (dated by TCRdb to between 2018 and 2020). For the study in its entirety: Patients with prior checkpoint blockade, systemic immunosuppressant use, or recent radiotherapy or other anti-cancer therapy within 4 weeks were excluded. Patients received pembrolizumab 200 mg every 3 weeks or cemiplimab 350 mg every 2 weeks. Paired single-cell RNA and TCR sequencing was done in the study on site-matched tumors from patients with BCC or SCC, both before and after anti-PD-1 therapy. A subset of patients also received ongoing daily vismodegib 150 mg during anti-PD-1 treatment. Peripheral blood samples averaged about 120,000 TCR templates (range roughly 24,679-270,000) and 35,000 to 40,000 unique clonotypes. To compare clonotypes in blood versus tumor, bulk TCR sequencing was run on under 11 peripheral blood samples drawn from four or five patients. RECIST version 1.1 was used to evaluate clinical response. Findings and caveats that apply to the study as a whole: Around two fifths of tumor TCR clonotypes were detected in blood, and some novel exhausted tumor clones were observed in pre-treatment blood, which was taken as suggesting peripheral recruitment. The source of novel T cell clones was not identified, and lymphoid organs or rare unexpanded clones within the tumor or the tumor periphery could be included among the possible sources.

For bulk TCRbeta sequencing, genomic DNA was extracted from tumor biopsies or peripheral blood, and input amounts ranged from about 616 ng to 6,500 ng. Histologically proven advanced or metastatic basal or squamous cell carcinoma was present in all patients, all of whom were poor candidates for surgical resection. The basal cell carcinoma cohort was made up of some ten patients, and bulk tumor TCR sequencing was performed for seven or eight of these patients. This clone came up a few times. The specificity of this receptor is unknown. Base qualities are not provided; no much larger clone lies one nucleotide away. Deep TCRbeta sequencing was performed with the immunoSEQ platform. In the authors' own workflow: Only productive rearrangements were exported from the immunoSEQ Analyzer for further analysis. T cell phenotypes were assigned to bulk TCRbeta clonotypes by matching to single-cell RNA+TCR-seq clones sharing the same TCRbeta sequence. Using bulk TCR sequencing data, clone enrichment in tumor was calculated by dividing a clone's tumor frequency by the same clone's PBMC frequency. TCRs were grouped by GLIPH into specificity groups, defined as clusters of distinct TCRs likely recognizing common antigens via shared CDR3 motifs. In its TCRdb copy, this immuneACCESS table keeps in-frame sequences only and misses some clones. Where compared with another copy, unresolved V genes explain less than half of these, and the others have no known cause. V and J calls and clone size are as listed in that table; D and trimming were resolved from the DNA. This sample holds 15,000 to 20,000 clones; approximately 84% were observed only once. The ten largest clonotypes hold around 25% of the sample.

The clonotype was recovered from a human donor with advanced basal cell or squamous cell carcinoma (not recorded which). Material: PBMCs, obtained after anti-PD-1 therapy.

The CDR3 corresponds to CSATPDYGYTF. The DNA reads as follows: TGCAGTGCTACCCCGGACTATGGCTACACCTTC. This chain joins TRBV20-1 to TRBJ1-2; the D gene identity is not certain. CDR1 is given as DFQATT and CDR2 as SNEGSKA, both from the germline V gene (reference sequence). The CDR3, cysteine through phenylalanine, is 11 amino acids long. The read is trimmed to its CDR3 DNA, 33 bases read in frame from base 1. The junction shows trimming of 4 bases on V and 3 bases on J, plus 6 bases between the germline ends.